This T cell receptor beta chain was sequenced in a study of shared clonotypes between healthy human individuals. Study overall: Three CD4 naive, three CD4 memory, two CD8 naive and one CD8 memory plate were used per donor.

Healthy adults negative for HIV, lacking recent acute infections or vaccinations, served as donors. The donor cohort consisted entirely of Caucasian adults residing in Nashville, Tennessee. Produced via immunoSEQ multiplex PCR; TCRdb's table is partial and in-frame only. In the table there are approximately 980,000 clones, 76% of which are singletons. This CDR3 has 12 amino acids. The junction had 0 bases not matched to a gene; V was cut back by 5 bases and J by 5 bases. Per germline, CDR1 SGHRS and CDR2 YFSETQ. This sequence joins TRBV5-1 and TRBJ2-1, with 8 bases matching TRBD1. The sequencing sample was made of memory CD4+ T cells sorted from blood. Subset defined: CD45RA-negative fraction. The source of this sequence is a man aged 18-30 years in good health. CDR3 nucleotides: TGCGCCAGCAGGACAGGGGACAATGAGCAGTTCTTC. Translating gives CASRTGDNEQFF.